This T cell receptor beta chain was retrieved from a study of T cell responses to AZD1222 COVID-19 vaccine. This CDR3 spans 14 amino acids. Trimming cost V 4 bases and J 5 bases, with 13 bases left between them. Per germline, CDR1 SGHDT and CDR2 YYEEEE. The data were produced by immunoSEQ multiplex PCR, yet TCRdb's version contains in-frame clones alone and is incomplete. In the table there are about 170,000 clones, more than 90% of which are singletons. With regard to this clone: Its antigen is as yet unknown.

Study conclusions and caveats: Researchers took repertoire samples only after the peak T cell response had come. Clonal diversity may have been underestimated, and the donors were mostly white British, with more females than males.

The TCR sequence derives from an adult in good health. The rearrangement joins TRBV5-6 to TRBJ1-3, with D possibly matching TRBD1 (5 bases). Sequencing used peripheral blood, obtained on day 0 of AZD1222 vaccination. CDR3 nucleotide sequence: TGTGCCAGCAGCCCCGTCGGGGCCCGAAACACCATATATTTT. This translates into CASSPVGARNTIYF. Full variable domain (remainder filled in from reference TRBV5-6 and TRBJ1-3): DAGVTQSPTHLIKTRGQQVTLRCSPKSGHDTVSWYQQALGQGPQFIFQYYEEEERQRGNFPDRFSGHQFPNYSSELNVNALLLGDSALYLCASSPVGARNTIYFGEGSWLTVV.